The 24 T cell receptor beta chains below come from one sample, sequenced in a study of cytomegalovirus exposure and HLA in healthy donors. This PCR relied on a set of 60 Vbeta primers and 13 Jbeta primers. Using immunoSEQ multiplex PCR, the repertoire was profiled, and TCRdb retains in-frame clones only, with some absent. The sample consists of 150,000 to 200,000 clones, less than 90% of them appearing once. The sample was PBMCs. All receptors come from a man aged 50-60 years in good health and CMV-seropositive.

This clone is a singleton in its sample. V usage is TRBV28 and J usage is TRBJ1-3, with D possibly matching TRBD1 (5 bases). The CDR3 length is 15 residues. Looked up from germline, CDR1 is MDHEN and CDR2 is SYDVKM. V lost 6 bases, J lost 0 bases, and 12 bases lay in between. The chain's CDR3 is CASRWDSRSGNTIYF. CDR3 sequence (DNA): TGTGCCAGCAGGTGGGACTCTCGCTCTGGAAACACCATATATTTT.

In nucleotides, the CDR3 is TGTGCCAGCAGCGGAGACAGGATCTCTGGGGCCAACGTCCTGACTTTC. It encodes CASSGDRISGANVLTF. The chain uses TRBV9 and TRBJ2-6; D possibly corresponds to TRBD1 (6 bases). With 3 bases removed from V and 0 bases from J, the gap between germline ends came to 10 bases. The CDR3 is 16 amino acids. Germline assignment: CDR1 SGDLS and CDR2 YYNGEE.

The J gene is TRBJ1-6, the V gene TRBV6-5; D uncertain. V was trimmed by 1 base and J by 7 bases, leaving 8 bases between them. The CDR3 loop spans 14 amino acids. Germline-derived CDR1 and CDR2 are MNHEY and SVGAGI. The CDR3 sequence is CASSYLAGNSPLHF. The CDR3, as DNA: TGTGCCAGCAGTTACTTGGCAGGAAATTCACCCCTCCACTTT.

The chain couples TRBV13 to TRBJ2-5; TRBD2 is a possible D gene (6 bases). V lost 4 bases and J 5 bases, leaving 17 bases between the germline ends. This CDR3 spans 15 amino acids. Looked up from germline, CDR1 is PRHDT and CDR2 is FYEKMQ (reference sequence). The CDR3 DNA is TGTGCCAGCAGCTCCCGACTAGGATCGGGGGAGACCCAGTACTTC. Translated, it gives CASSSRLGSGETQYF.

CDR3 in DNA: TGCGCCAGCAGCTTGGGATCGACTAGCGGGGGGCAAGAGACCCAGTACTTC. It is translated as CASSLGSTSGGQETQYF. J is TRBJ2-5 and V is TRBV5-1; 13 nucleotides align to TRBD2. V dropped 0 bases and J dropped 2; count of bases not matched to a gene: 4. This CDR3 is 17 amino acids long. Germline CDR1 and CDR2: SGHRS and YFSETQ. Looking up the rest from reference TRBV5-1 and TRBJ2-5 gives the full variable domain: KAGVTQTPRYLIKTRGQQVTLSCSPISGHRSVSWYQQTPGQGLQFLFEYFSETQRNKGNFPGRFSGRQFSNSRSEMNVSTLELGDSALYLCASSLGSTSGGQETQYFGPGTRLLVL.

The chain recombines TRBV4-1 with TRBJ2-1, with 8 bases fitting TRBD2. Germline lookup yields CDR1 MGHRA and CDR2 YSYEKL. The CDR3 runs to 16 residues. The V and J ends lost 1 base and 4 bases, in that order; junction bases with no gene match: 6. The CDR3 region is CASSQGTSGDYNEQFF. The CDR3 nucleotides are TGCGCCAGCAGCCAAGGAACTAGCGGAGATTACAATGAGCAGTTCTTC.

This clone was seen a few times. V is TRBV4-1 and J is TRBJ2-5, with a possible D match to TRBD1 (6 bases). The germline gives CDR1 MGHRA, CDR2 YSYEKL. Trimming took 3 bases from V and 4 from J, leaving 15 bases between them. There are 15 residues in the CDR3. The CDR3 nucleotides read TGCGCCAGCAGCCAGGTTGCTGGACAGCTAGAGACCCAGTACTTC. It is translated as CASSQVAGQLETQYF.

This sequence joins TRBV5-6 and TRBJ2-3; the D gene is possibly TRBD1 (6 bases). The CDR3 extends over 16 amino acids. V shed 1 base and J shed 1 base, with 13 bases lying between them. Germline V gene sequence: CDR1 SGHDT, CDR2 YYEEEE. As DNA, the CDR3 is TGTGCCAGCAGCTTGTTTCAGGGGAAAGGCACAGATACGCAGTATTTT. It codes for CASSLFQGKGTDTQYF.

V and J are TRBV28 and TRBJ2-4; D is perhaps TRBD1 (5 bases). CDR1 is MDHEN, CDR2 SYDVKM, per germline. The germline V and J ends were trimmed by 3 bases and 9 bases, with 15 bases remaining between them. The CDR3 loop spans 14 amino acids. The CDR3 region is CASSFQGRIGIQYF. The CDR3 DNA reads TGTGCCAGCAGTTTTCAGGGTCGGATTGGCATTCAGTACTTC.

In the case of this clone: The germline gene is not matched at one end of the junction; a read error may be the cause. This chain joins TRBV7-9 and TRBJ2-7; 7 bases agree with TRBD2. Germline V gene data show CDR1 as SEHNR and CDR2 as FQNEAQ (reference sequence). The CDR3 sequence is 13 residues long. CDR3 DNA: TGTTCCAGCAGCTTTGGGGGGGCCTACGAGCAGTACTTC. This codes for CSSSFGGAYEQYF.

The genes are TRBV28 and TRBJ1-5, with TRBD1 matching over 8 bases. Unmatched junction bases numbered 8, after V lost 4 bases and J lost 3 bases. Germline loops: CDR1 MDHEN, CDR2 SYDVKM. The CDR3 length is 16 residues. This CDR3 is CASSSPDRADNQPQHF. CDR3 nucleotides: TGTGCCAGCAGTTCACCGGACAGGGCCGACAATCAGCCCCAGCATTTT. Combining the CDR3 with reference TRBV28 and TRBJ1-5 gives the whole variable domain DVKVTQSSRYLVKRTGEKVFLECVQDMDHENMFWYRQDPGLGLRLIYFSYDVKMKEKGDIPEGYSVSREKKERFSLILESASTNQTSMYLCASSSPDRADNQPQHFGDGTRLSIL.

This chain connects TRBV19 to TRBJ2-3; 14 bases fit TRBD2. Germline V CDR1 and CDR2: LNHDA, SQIVND (reference sequence). The CDR3 is made up of 16 amino acids. Trimming took 3 bases from V and 3 from J; bases not matched to a gene: 2. DNA of the CDR3: TGTGCCAGTAGTATGGGACTAGCGGGAGTTACAGATACGCAGTATTTT. It is translated as CASSMGLAGVTDTQYF.

The CDR3 DNA reads as TGTGCCAGCAGCCCCAGGACAGCTTACACCGGGGAGCTGTTTTTT. Residues: CASSPRTAYTGELFF. The rearrangement joins TRBV27 to TRBJ2-2; the D gene is possibly TRBD1 (6 bases). Germline V lookup: CDR1 MNHEY, CDR2 SMNVEV (reference sequence). V dropped 6 bases and J dropped 3 bases, with 14 bases sitting between them. The CDR3 sequence is 15 residues long.

A word on this clone: Other DNA variants within this sample encode the same CDR3. This chain uses TRBV9 with TRBJ2-7; 8 nucleotides line up with TRBD1. CDR1 and CDR2 (germline): SGDLS, YYNGEE. V was pared by 0 bases and J by 4 bases, with 3 bases of the junction left unmatched. The CDR3 length is 14 residues. CDR3: CASSVGQGAYEQYF. The CDR3 coding sequence is TGTGCCAGCAGCGTAGGTCAGGGGGCTTACGAGCAGTACTTC.

V is TRBV15 and J is TRBJ2-7; tentative D call: TRBD1 (6 bases). With 1 base removed from V and 3 bases from J, the gap between germline ends came to 7 bases. The CDR3 runs 13 residues. Germline V CDR1 and CDR2: LNHNV, YYDKDF (reference sequence). In DNA form, the CDR3 reads TGTGCCACCAGCAGAGGGGACAACTACGAGCAGTACTTC. This translates into CATSRGDNYEQYF.

CDR3 sequence: CASKKQGNGYTF. The CDR3 DNA is TGTGCCAGTAAGAAACAGGGAAACGGCTACACCTTC. The chain recombines TRBV19 with TRBJ1-2; possible D gene TRBD1, 6 bases. Deletions cut 7 bases from V and 8 bases from J, with 14 bases between. The V gene's germline CDR1 is LNHDA and CDR2 SQIVND (reference sequence). This CDR3 spans 12 amino acids. The whole variable domain, filled in from reference TRBV19 and TRBJ1-2, reads DGGITQSPKYLFRKEGQNVTLSCEQNLNHDAMYWYRQDPGQGLRLIYYSQIVNDFQKGDIAEGYSVSREKKESFPLTVTSAQKNPTAFYLCASKKQGNGYTFGSGTRLTVV.

This clone was detected only a few times. The chain uses TRBV6-5 and TRBJ1-5; no reliable D call. The CDR3 extends over 14 amino acids. V lost 5 bases and J lost 5, with 13 bases in between. The V gene's germline CDR1 is MNHEY and CDR2 SVGAGI. Written as DNA, the CDR3 is TGTGCCAGCAGTGAAAATGACGAGGATCAGCCCCAGCATTTT. This codes for CASSENDEDQPQHF.

This chain connects TRBV14 to TRBJ1-6, with 7 bases lining up with TRBD1. Germline-derived CDR1 and CDR2 are SGHDN and FVKESK. The CDR3 is 15 amino acids. The V segment lost 2 bases and the J segment 7 bases; nucleotides outside the gene matches: 5. In DNA form, the CDR3 reads TGTGCCAGCAGCCAACAGGGGGTTGGGAATTCACCCCTCCACTTT. Its translation is CASSQQGVGNSPLHF.

This chain links TRBV9 with TRBJ2-5, with 13 bases fitting TRBD2. From germline, CDR1 is SGDLS and CDR2 YYNGEE. The CDR3 has 17 residues. V shed 2 bases, J shed 6 bases, and the junction held 10 bases outside the gene matches. In DNA form, the CDR3 reads TGTGCCAGCAGCGTGTCGACTAGCGGGAGGTTTGAAAAGACCCAGTACTTC. It specifies CASSVSTSGRFEKTQYF.

The chain is built from TRBV27 and TRBJ2-7; 11 bases agree with TRBD1. CDR3 size: 15 residues. The trim removed 6 bases at V and 3 bases at J, leaving 7 bases unmatched. In germline, CDR1 is MNHEY, CDR2 SMNVEV (reference sequence). The CDR3 DNA reads TGTGCCAGCAGGTCCCGGGACAGGGGGTTCTACGAGCAGTACTTC. Amino acids: CASRSRDRGFYEQYF.

The chain couples TRBV29-1 to TRBJ2-2; D unclear. Trimming took off 6 bases at V and 5 bases at J, with 10 bases between the two ends. The CDR3 consists of 12 residues. Germline CDR1 reads SQVTM; CDR2 reads ANQGSEA. CDR3: CSVRLPTGELFF. The CDR3 DNA reads TGCAGCGTCAGACTTCCAACCGGGGAGCTGTTTTTT.

The rearrangement uses TRBV6-1 and TRBJ2-7; 9 positions match TRBD2. The CDR3 is made up of 14 amino acids. The V segment lost 7 bases and the J segment 5 bases; nucleotides outside the gene matches: 9. Looked up from germline, CDR1 is MNHNS and CDR2 is SASEGT. CDR3 in DNA: TGTGCCAGCAAGGTGGCGGGGGGGATAAACGAGCAGTACTTC. It codes for CASKVAGGINEQYF.

The rearrangement uses TRBV29-1 and TRBJ2-1; 8 positions agree with TRBD2. Germline V gene lookup returns CDR1 SQVTM and CDR2 ANQGSEA. The CDR3 is 14 amino acids. The junction had 10 bases not matched to a gene; V was cut back by 6 bases and J by 6 bases. CDR3 sequence (DNA): TGCAGCGTCCTGGGACTAGATTTGAGCAATGAGCAGTTCTTC. Protein product: CSVLGLDLSNEQFF.

The gene calls are TRBV30 and TRBJ2-5; D is ambiguous. This CDR3 region has 12 residues. Trimming removed 0 bases from V and 7 bases from J, with 9 bases in between. Germline CDR1 GTSNPN, CDR2 SVGIG (reference sequence). CDR3 nucleotide sequence: TGTGCCTGGAGTGTCAGCCCAGGGACCCAGTACTTC. It specifies CAWSVSPGTQYF.